Listed here are 9 T cell receptor beta chains from one sample, sequenced in a study of glioma-infiltrating T cells. Using RNA template, CDR3s of TCR alpha and beta were amplified with iRepertoire arm-PCR. A single record per CDR3 protein comes from TCRdb applying MiXCR to the multiplex PCR reads. Of 300,000 to 400,000 distinct CDR3 sequences detected, 41% appear once; the ten largest clones hold around 12%. The sequencing input was glioma tissue, nonneoplastic brain tissue, or PBMCs (not recorded which). The receptors come from a human donor with low-grade glioma or glioblastoma, undergoing nonglioma brain surgery, or in good health (not recorded which).

This clonotype was counted between two and nine times. A read error may produce the germline difference seen at one junction end. The rearrangement links TRBV7-7 to TRBJ1-4; D is unresolved. The germline V gene has CDR1 SSHAT and CDR2 FNYEAQ (reference sequence). The CDR3 runs to 13 residues. This CDR3 reads CASSFRVNEKLFF. For the CDR3, the DNA is TGTGCTAGCAGTTTCCGGGTTAATGAAAAACTGTTTTTT. The full variable domain, completed using reference TRBV7-7 and TRBJ1-4, is GAGVSQSPRYKVTKRGQDVTLRCDPISSHATLYWYQQALGQGPEFLTYFNYEAQPDKSGLPSDRFSAERPEGSISTLTIQRTEQRDSAMYRCASSFRVNEKLFFGSGTQLSVL.

This clonotype has at least ten counts. V is TRBV28 and J is TRBJ2-1; TRBD2 matches at 9 bases. Germline CDR1 and CDR2: MDHEN and SYDVKM. The CDR3 sequence is 14 residues long. Trimming cost V 6 bases and J 7 bases; bases outside gene matches: 7. The CDR3 region has the DNA TGTGCCAGCAGAACAGCGGGAGGATGGAATGAGCAGTTCTTC. This translates into CASRTAGGWNEQFF.

This chain connects TRBV5-4 to TRBJ2-1; 10 bases are a match to TRBD2. The germline CDR1 and CDR2 sequences are SGHNT and YYREEE (reference sequence). The CDR3 contains 16 residues. V lost 3 bases, J lost 4 bases, and 7 bases stayed unmatched. The DNA of the CDR3 is TGTGCCAGCAGCTCCCGGGTGACTAGCGGGTACAATGAGCAGTTCTTC. It codes for CASSSRVTSGYNEQFF.

J is TRBJ1-2 and V is TRBV7-9, with no clear D. CDR3 length: 15 residues. V lost 5 bases and J lost 5, with 18 bases in between. Germline V CDR1 and CDR2: SEHNR, FQNEAQ (reference sequence). CDR3 DNA sequence: TGTGCCAGCAGCATTAACAGCCAACAATCGTATGGCTACACCTTC. Translated: CASSINSQQSYGYTF.

The chain employs TRBV2 and TRBJ1-1; D gene ambiguous. V shed 4 bases and J shed 1 base, with 7 bases lying between them. The CDR3 is 13 residues long. The germline V gene encodes CDR1 SNHLY and CDR2 FYNNEI. CDR3 protein: CASSVAENTEAFF. CDR3 coding DNA: TGTGCCAGCAGTGTCGCGGAGAACACTGAAGCTTTCTTT.

The genes are TRBV20-1 and TRBJ2-7; 11 bases align to TRBD2. This CDR3 is built from 17 residues. J lost 0 bases, V lost 1 base, and 8 bases had no gene match. From germline, CDR1 is DFQATT and CDR2 SNEGSKA (reference sequence). Here the CDR3 reads CSARAFPLAGDSYEQYF. CDR3 bases: TGCAGTGCTAGAGCGTTCCCACTAGCGGGAGACTCCTACGAGCAGTACTTC.

This rearrangement joins TRBV5-4 to TRBJ2-3, with D unclear. V was shortened by 3 bases and J by 0 bases, with 11 bases between the two germline ends. Germline V gene sequence: CDR1 SGHNT, CDR2 YYREEE (reference sequence). This CDR3 is built from 15 residues. For the CDR3, the DNA is TGTGCCAGCAGCTCCCGGAAGGCCAGCACAGATACGCAGTATTTT. Its translation is CASSSRKASTDTQYF. Full variable domain (rest looked up from reference TRBV5-4 and TRBJ2-3): ETGVTQSPTHLIKTRGQQVTLRCSSQSGHNTVSWYQQALGQGPQFIFQYYREEENGRGNFPPRFSGLQFPNYSSELNVNALELDDSALYLCASSSRKASTDTQYFGPGTRLTVL.

The chain links TRBV29-1 to TRBJ1-2, with a weak D call TRBD1 (5 bases). The CDR3 has 14 amino acids. Germline-derived CDR1 and CDR2 are SQVTM and ANQGSEA. V was clipped by 4 bases and J by 0 bases, with 12 bases between them. The CDR3 DNA reads as TGCAGCGTTGTAAGGCAGGGCGCTAACTATGGCTACACCTTC. This gives the protein CSVVRQGANYGYTF.

The chain couples TRBV12-3 or TRBV12-4 to TRBJ2-2; the match to TRBD2 covers 10 bases. The CDR3 length is 16 residues. V was pared by 5 bases and J by 5 bases, with 8 bases of the junction left unmatched. The CDR3 sequence: CASSPPSGRWTGELFF. The CDR3 nucleotides read TGTGCCAGCAGTCCGCCTAGCGGGAGATGGACCGGGGAGCTGTTTTTT.